This T cell receptor (beta chain) is drawn from a study of technical replicates of blood from several donors. Profiled with immunoSEQ multiplex PCR; TCRdb holds only in-frame clones, not every one. Of approximately 29,000 clones listed, roughly 92% are singletons. Trimming took 5 bases from V and 5 from J, leaving 9 bases between them. Looked up from germline, CDR1 is SGHTA and CDR2 is FQGNSA. The CDR3 is 12 amino acids. The V call is TRBV7-2, the J call TRBJ1-2, with TRBD1 as a possible D gene (5 bases). What was sequenced was PBMCs. This clonotype was obtained from a human donor in good health. Some clones in this sample may be carry-over from other donors' samples. CDR3 amino acids: CASSPRDYGYTF. Here the CDR3 DNA reads TGTGCCAGCAGCCCCAGGGATTATGGCTACACCTTC.